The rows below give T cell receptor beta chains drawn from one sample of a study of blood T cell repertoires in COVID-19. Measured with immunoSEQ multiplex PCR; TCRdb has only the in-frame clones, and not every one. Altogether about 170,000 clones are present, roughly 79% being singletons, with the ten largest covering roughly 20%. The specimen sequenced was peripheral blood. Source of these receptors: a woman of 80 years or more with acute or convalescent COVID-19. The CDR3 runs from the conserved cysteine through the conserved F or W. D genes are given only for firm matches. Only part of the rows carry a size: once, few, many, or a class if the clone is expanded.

CASSSIIRYRLASIYEQYF TGTGCCAGCAGTTCTATTATCCGGTATAGACTGGCTTCTATCTACGAGCAGTACTTC TRBJ2-7 TRBV6-2/TRBV6-3 - -
CASSPGQGDPRLAKNIQYF TGTGCCAGCAGTCCGGGACAGGGAGACCCCCGACTAGCCAAAAACATTCAGTACTTC TRBJ2-4 TRBV27 - TRBD1
CASNGLAAVEQYF TGTGCCAGCAATGGACTAGCAGCGGTCGAGCAGTACTTC TRBJ2-7 TRBV2 - TRBD2
CASSEETGKNSPLHF TGTGCCAGTAGCGAGGAGACAGGGAAAAATTCACCCCTCCACTTT TRBJ1-6 TRBV19 - TRBD1
CASIQGGTLAGNYNEQFF TGTGCCAGCATCCAGGGGGGTACCCTAGCGGGAAACTACAATGAGCAGTTCTTC TRBJ2-1 TRBV7-9 - TRBD2
CASSQGGTKFF TGTGCCAGCAGCCAAGGCGGTACGAAGTTCTTC TRBJ2-1 TRBV3-1/TRBV3-2 - -
CASSLSTEAFF TGTGCCAGCAGCTTATCGACTGAAGCTTTCTTT TRBJ1-1 TRBV5-6 few -
CASSPGQGRTYEQYF TGTGCCAGCAGTCCGGGACAGGGGAGGACCTACGAGCAGTACTTC TRBJ2-7 TRBV27 - TRBD1
CAWSIRVAPYEQYF TGTGCCTGGAGTATCCGGGTTGCCCCCTACGAGCAGTACTTC TRBJ2-7 TRBV30 - -
CASSPNSYEQYF TGTGCCAGCTCACCAAATTCTTACGAGCAGTACTTC TRBJ2-7 TRBV18 - -
CASTPPGLAGVNEQFF TGCGCCAGCACCCCCCCTGGGCTAGCGGGAGTCAATGAGCAGTTCTTC TRBJ2-1 TRBV5-1 - TRBD2
CASSIGGDTEAFF TGTGCCAGTAGTATAGGCGGGGATACTGAAGCTTTCTTT TRBJ1-1 TRBV19 - -
CASSGQVGEETQYF TGCGCCAGCAGCGGACAGGTTGGGGAGGAGACCCAGTACTTC TRBJ2-5 TRBV5-1 - TRBD1
CASSTLLGGGTEAFF TGTGCCAGTAGTACGTTACTGGGGGGGGGCACTGAAGCTTTCTTT TRBJ1-1 TRBV19 - -
CASSRTGPNYGYTF TGTGCCAGCAGCCGAACAGGGCCTAACTATGGCTACACCTTC TRBJ1-2 TRBV27 once -
CASSYSGKAYEQYF TGTGCCAGCAGCTACAGCGGGAAAGCCTACGAGCAGTACTTC TRBJ2-7 TRBV7-9 - TRBD2